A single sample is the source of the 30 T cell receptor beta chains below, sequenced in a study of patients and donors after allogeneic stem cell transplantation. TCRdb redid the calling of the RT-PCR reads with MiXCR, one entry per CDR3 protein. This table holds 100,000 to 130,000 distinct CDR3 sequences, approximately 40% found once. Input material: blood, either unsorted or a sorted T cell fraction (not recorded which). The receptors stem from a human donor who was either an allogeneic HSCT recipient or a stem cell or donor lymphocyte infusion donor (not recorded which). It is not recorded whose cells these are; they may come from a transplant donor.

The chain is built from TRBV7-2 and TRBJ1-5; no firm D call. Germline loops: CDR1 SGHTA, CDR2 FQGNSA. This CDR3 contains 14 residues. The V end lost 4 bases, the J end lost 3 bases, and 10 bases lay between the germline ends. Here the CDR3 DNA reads TGTGCCAGCAGCTACGCCACGACCAATCAGCCCCAGCATTTT. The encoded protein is CASSYATTNQPQHF.

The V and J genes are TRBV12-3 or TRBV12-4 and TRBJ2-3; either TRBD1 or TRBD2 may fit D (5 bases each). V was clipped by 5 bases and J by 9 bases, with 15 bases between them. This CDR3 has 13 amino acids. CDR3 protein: CASSPPQGETQYF. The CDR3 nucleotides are TGTGCCAGCAGTCCCCCCCAGGGAGAGACGCAGTATTTT.

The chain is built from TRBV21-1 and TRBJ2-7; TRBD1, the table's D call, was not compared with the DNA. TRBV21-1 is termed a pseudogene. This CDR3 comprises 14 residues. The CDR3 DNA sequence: TGTGCCAGCAGCAAGCCGGGACGACACTACGAGCAGTACTTC. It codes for CASSKPGRHYEQYF.

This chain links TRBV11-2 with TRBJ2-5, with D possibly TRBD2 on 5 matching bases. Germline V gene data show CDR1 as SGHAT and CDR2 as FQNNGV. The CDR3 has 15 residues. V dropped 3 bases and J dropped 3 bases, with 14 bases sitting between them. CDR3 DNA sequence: TGTGCCAGCAGCTTCACACATCCCGGGGAAGAGACCCAGTACTTC. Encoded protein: CASSFTHPGEETQYF.

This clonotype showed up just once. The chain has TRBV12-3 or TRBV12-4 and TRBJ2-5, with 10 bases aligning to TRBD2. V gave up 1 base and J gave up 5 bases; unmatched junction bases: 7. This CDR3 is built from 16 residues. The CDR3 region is CASSLEWTSGRETQYF. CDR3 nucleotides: TGTGCCAGCAGTTTAGAATGGACTAGCGGCCGGGAGACCCAGTACTTC.

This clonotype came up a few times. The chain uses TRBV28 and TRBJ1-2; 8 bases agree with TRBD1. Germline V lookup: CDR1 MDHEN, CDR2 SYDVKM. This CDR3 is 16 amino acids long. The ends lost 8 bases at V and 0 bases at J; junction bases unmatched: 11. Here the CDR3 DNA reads TGTGCCAGCCTCGCCGGGACAGGAATGGCTAACTATGGCTACACCTTC. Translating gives CASLAGTGMANYGYTF.

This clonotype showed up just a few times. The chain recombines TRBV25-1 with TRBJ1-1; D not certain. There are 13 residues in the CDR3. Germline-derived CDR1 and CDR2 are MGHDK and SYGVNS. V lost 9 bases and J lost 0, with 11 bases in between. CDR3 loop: CASRGGLNTEAFF. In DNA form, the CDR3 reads TGTGCCAGTCGGGGTGGATTGAACACTGAAGCTTTCTTT.

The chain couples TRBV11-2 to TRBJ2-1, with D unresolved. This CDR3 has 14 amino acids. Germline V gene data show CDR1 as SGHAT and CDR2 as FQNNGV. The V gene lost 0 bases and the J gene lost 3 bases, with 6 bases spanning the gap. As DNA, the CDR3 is TGTGCCAGCAGCTTAGATACACTCTACAATGAGCAGTTCTTC. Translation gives CASSLDTLYNEQFF.

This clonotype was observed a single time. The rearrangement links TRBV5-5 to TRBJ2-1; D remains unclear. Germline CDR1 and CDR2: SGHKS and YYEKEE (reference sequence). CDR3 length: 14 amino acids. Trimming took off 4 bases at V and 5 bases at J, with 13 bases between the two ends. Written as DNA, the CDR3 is TGTGCCAGCAGCCCACCCCCCGGCAACAATGAGCAGTTCTTC. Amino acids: CASSPPPGNNEQFF.

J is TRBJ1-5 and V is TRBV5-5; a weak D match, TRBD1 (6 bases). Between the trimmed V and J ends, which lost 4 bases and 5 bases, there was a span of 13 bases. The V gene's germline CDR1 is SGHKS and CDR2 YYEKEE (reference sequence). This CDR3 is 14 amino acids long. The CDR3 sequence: CASSILQGDQPQHF. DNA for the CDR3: TGTGCCAGCAGCATTCTACAGGGCGATCAGCCCCAGCATTTT.

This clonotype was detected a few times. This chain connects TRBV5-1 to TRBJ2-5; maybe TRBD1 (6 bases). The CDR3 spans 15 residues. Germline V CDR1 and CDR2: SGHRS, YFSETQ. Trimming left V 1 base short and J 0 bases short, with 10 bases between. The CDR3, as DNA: TGCGCCAGCAGCTTGTCAGGGGCGGACCAAGAGACCCAGTACTTC. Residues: CASSLSGADQETQYF. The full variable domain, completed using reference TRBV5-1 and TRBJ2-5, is KAGVTQTPRYLIKTRGQQVTLSCSPISGHRSVSWYQQTPGQGLQFLFEYFSETQRNKGNFPGRFSGRQFSNSRSEMNVSTLELGDSALYLCASSLSGADQETQYFGPGTRLLVL.

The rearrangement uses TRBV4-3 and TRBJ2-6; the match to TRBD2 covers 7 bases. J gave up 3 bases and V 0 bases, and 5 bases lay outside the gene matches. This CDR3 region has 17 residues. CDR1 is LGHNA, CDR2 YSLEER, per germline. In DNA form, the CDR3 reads TGCGCCAGCAGCCAAGATAGGGGAGGGGATGGGGCCAACGTCCTGACTTTC. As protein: CASSQDRGGDGANVLTF.

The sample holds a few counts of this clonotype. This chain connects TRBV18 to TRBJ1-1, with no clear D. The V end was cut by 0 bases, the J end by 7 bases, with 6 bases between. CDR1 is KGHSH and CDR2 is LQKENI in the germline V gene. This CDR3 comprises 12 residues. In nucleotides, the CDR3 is TGTGCCAGCTCACCACCCGGGGTTGAAGCTTTCTTT. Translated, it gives CASSPPGVEAFF.

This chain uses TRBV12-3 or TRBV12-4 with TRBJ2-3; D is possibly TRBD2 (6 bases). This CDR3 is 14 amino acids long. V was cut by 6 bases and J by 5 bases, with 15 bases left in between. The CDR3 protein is CASRSGLARDTQYF. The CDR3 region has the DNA TGTGCCAGCAGGTCGGGACTGGCGAGAGATACGCAGTATTTT.

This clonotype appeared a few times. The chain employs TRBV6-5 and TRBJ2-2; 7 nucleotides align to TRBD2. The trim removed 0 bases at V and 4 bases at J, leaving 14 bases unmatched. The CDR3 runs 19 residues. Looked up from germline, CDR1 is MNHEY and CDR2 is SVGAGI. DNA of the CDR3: TGTGCCAGCAGTTACTCGTGGCTAGCGGATCCCAGGGTCACCGGGGAGCTGTTTTTT. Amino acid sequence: CASSYSWLADPRVTGELFF.

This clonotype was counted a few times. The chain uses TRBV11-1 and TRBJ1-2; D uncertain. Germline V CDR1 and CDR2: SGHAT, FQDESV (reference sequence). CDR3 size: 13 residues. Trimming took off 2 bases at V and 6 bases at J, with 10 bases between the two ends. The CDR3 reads CASSLPNRNGYTF. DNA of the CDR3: TGTGCCAGCAGCTTACCCAATCGTAATGGCTACACCTTC.

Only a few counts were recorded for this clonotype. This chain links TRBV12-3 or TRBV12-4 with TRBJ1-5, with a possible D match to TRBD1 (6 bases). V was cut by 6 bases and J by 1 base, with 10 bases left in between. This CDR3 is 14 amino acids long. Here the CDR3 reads CASRRGHSNQPQHF. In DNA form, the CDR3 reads TGTGCCAGCAGGAGGGGACACAGCAATCAGCCCCAGCATTTT.

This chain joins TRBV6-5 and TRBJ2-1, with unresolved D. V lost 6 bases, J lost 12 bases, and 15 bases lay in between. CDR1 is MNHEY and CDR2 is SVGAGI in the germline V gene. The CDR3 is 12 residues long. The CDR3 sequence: CASSQTPLPQFF. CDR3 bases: TGTGCCAGCAGCCAGACGCCTCTGCCGCAGTTCTTC.

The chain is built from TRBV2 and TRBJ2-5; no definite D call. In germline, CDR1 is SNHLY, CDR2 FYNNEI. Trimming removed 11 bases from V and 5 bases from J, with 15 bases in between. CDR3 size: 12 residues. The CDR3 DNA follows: TGTGCCCGCGGTTACCCCCAGGAGACCCAGTACTTC. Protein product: CARGYPQETQYF.

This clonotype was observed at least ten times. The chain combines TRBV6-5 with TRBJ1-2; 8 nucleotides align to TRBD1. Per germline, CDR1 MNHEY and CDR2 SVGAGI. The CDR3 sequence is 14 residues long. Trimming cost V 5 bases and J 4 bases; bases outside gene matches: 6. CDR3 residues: CASSRTGWIYGYTF. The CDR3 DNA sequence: TGTGCCAGCAGTCGGACAGGGTGGATCTATGGCTACACCTTC.

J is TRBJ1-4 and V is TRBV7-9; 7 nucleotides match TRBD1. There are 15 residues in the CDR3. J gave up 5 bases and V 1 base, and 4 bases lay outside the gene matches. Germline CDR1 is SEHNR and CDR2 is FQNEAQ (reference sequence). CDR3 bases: TGTGCCAGCAGCTTAGATGCAGGGGGAAATGAAAAACTGTTTTTT. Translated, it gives CASSLDAGGNEKLFF.

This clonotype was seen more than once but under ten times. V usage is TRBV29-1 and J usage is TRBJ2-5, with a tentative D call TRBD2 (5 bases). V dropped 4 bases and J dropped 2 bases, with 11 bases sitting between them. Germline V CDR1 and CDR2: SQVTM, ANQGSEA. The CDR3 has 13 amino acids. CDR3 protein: CSVGRRLQETQYF. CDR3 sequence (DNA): TGCAGCGTTGGGCGGAGGTTACAAGAGACCCAGTACTTC. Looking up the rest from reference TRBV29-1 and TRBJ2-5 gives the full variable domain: SAVISQKPSRDICQRGTSLTIQCQVDSQVTMMFWYRQQPGQSLTLIATANQGSEATYESGFVIDKFPISRPNLTFSTLTVSNMSPEDSSIYLCSVGRRLQETQYFGPGTRLLVL.

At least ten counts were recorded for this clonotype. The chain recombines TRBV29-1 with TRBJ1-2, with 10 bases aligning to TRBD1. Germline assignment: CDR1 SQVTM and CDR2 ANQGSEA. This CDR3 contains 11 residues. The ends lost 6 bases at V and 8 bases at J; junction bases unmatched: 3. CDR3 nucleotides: TGCAGCGTAGGACAGGGGGGCGGCTACACCTTC. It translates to CSVGQGGGYTF. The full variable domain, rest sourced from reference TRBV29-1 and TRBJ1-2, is SAVISQKPSRDICQRGTSLTIQCQVDSQVTMMFWYRQQPGQSLTLIATANQGSEATYESGFVIDKFPISRPNLTFSTLTVSNMSPEDSSIYLCSVGQGGGYTFGSGTRLTVV.

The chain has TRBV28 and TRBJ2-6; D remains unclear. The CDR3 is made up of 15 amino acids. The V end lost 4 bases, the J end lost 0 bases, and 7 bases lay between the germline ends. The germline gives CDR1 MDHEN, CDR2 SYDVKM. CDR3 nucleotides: TGTGCCAGCAGTTCCACCATCTCTGGGGCCAACGTCCTGACTTTC. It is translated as CASSSTISGANVLTF.

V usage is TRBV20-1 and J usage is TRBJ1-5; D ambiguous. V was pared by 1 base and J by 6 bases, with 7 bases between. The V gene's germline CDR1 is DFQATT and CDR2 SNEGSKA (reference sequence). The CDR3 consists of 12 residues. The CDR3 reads CSARVYTQPQHF. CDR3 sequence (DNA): TGCAGTGCTAGAGTATATACTCAGCCCCAGCATTTT.

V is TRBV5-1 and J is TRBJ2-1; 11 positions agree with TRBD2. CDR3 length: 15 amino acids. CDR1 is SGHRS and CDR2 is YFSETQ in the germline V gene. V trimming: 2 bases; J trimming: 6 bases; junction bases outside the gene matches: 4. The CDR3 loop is CASSLRGLAVNEQFF. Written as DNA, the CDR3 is TGCGCCAGCAGCTTAAGGGGACTAGCGGTCAATGAGCAGTTCTTC.

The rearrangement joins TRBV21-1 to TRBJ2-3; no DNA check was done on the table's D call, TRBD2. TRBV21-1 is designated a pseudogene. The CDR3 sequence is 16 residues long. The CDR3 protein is CASSKEGRRRSDTQYF. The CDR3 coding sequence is TGTGCCAGCAGCAAAGAGGGTCGGAGGCGATCAGATACGCAGTATTTT.

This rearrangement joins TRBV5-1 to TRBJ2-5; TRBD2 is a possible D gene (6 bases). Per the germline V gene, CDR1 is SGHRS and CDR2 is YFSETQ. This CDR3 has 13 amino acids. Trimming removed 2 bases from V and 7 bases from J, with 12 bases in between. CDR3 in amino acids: CASSFLEAGTQYF. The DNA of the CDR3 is TGCGCCAGCAGCTTTCTGGAAGCGGGGACCCAGTACTTC. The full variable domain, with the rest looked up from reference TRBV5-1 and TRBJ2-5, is KAGVTQTPRYLIKTRGQQVTLSCSPISGHRSVSWYQQTPGQGLQFLFEYFSETQRNKGNFPGRFSGRQFSNSRSEMNVSTLELGDSALYLCASSFLEAGTQYFGPGTRLLVL.

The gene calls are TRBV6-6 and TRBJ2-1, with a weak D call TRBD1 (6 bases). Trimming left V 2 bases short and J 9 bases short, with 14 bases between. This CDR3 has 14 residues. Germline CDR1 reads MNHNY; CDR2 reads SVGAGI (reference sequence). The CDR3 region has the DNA TGTGCCAGCAGTTACACCCTGGCAGGGGTTGAGCAGTTCTTC. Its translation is CASSYTLAGVEQFF.

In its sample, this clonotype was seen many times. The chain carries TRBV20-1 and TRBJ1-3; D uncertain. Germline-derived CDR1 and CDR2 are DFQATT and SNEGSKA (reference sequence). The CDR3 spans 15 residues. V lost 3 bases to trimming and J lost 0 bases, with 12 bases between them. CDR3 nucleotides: TGCAGTGCTAGTCTTGCGAGGACCTCTGGAAACACCATATATTTT. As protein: CSASLARTSGNTIYF.